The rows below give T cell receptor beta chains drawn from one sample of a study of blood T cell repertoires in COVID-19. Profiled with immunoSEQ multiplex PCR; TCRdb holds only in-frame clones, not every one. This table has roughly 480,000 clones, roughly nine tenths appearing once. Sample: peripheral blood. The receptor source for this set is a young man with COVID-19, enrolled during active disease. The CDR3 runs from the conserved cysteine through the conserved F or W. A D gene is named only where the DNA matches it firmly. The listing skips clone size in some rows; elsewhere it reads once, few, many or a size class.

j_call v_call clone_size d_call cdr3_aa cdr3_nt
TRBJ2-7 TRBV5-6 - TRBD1 CASSLTGAGTYEQYF TGTGCCAGCAGCTTAACAGGGGCCGGTACCTACGAGCAGTACTTC
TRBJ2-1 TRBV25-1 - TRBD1 CATLPGTGYNEQFF TGTGCCACCCTTCCCGGGACAGGGTACAATGAGCAGTTCTTC
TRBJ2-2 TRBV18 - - CASSPIGGRTGELFF TGTGCCAGCTCACCAATCGGGGGGCGCACCGGGGAGCTGTTTTTT
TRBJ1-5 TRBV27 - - CASGLNQPQHF TGTGCCAGCGGACTAAATCAGCCCCAGCATTTT
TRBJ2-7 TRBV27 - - CASSSNYEQYF TGTGCCAGCAGTTCTAACTACGAGCAGTACTTC
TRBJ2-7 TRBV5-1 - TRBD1 CASSPGGRAYEQYF TGCGCCAGCAGCCCAGGGGGCAGAGCCTACGAGCAGTACTTC
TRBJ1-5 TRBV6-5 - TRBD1 CASNPRDRQPQHF TGTGCCAGCAATCCCCGGGACAGACAGCCCCAGCATTTT
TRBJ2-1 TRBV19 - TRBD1 CASSIGQGRNNEQFF TGTGCCAGTAGTATCGGACAGGGGAGGAACAATGAGCAGTTCTTC
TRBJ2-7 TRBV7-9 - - CASSRRVARVYEQYF TGTGCCAGCAGCCGCCGGGTTGCCCGGGTTTACGAGCAGTACTTC
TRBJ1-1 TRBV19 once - CASSSWAGRNTEAFF TGTGCCAGTAGTTCTTGGGCAGGGCGGAACACTGAAGCTTTCTTT
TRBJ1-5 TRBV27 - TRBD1 CASSHRQGALWPQHF TGTGCCAGCAGCCACCGACAGGGAGCCCTGTGGCCCCAGCATTTT
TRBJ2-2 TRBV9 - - CASSVARSGELFF TGTGCCAGCAGCGTAGCCAGAAGCGGGGAGCTGTTTTTT